The 5 T cell receptor beta chains in this list originate from one sample, sequenced in a study of Ad26.COV2.S vaccination and SARS-CoV-2 variants. The treatment was: around 19 received Ad26.COV2.S at low or high dose, single or two shots; 5 received placebo; per-sample allocation not given. At day 63 after the first vaccine or placebo injection, samples were drawn. Assay: immunoSEQ multiplex PCR; the TCRdb copy retains only in-frame clones and omits some. The profile covers hundreds of thousands of clones, with roughly nine tenths appearing a single time and 1.5% taken by the ten largest. The specimen comprised peripheral blood, sampled in a trial of Ad26.COV2.S vaccine versus placebo. All receptors derive from a person between 18 and 65 years old who received the Ad26.COV2.S COVID-19 vaccine or a placebo.

The chain uses TRBV9 and TRBJ2-5; perhaps TRBD2 as D (6 bases). From germline, CDR1 is SGDLS and CDR2 YYNGEE. Trimming took 0 bases from V and 5 from J, leaving 14 bases between them. The CDR3 consists of 15 residues. The CDR3 sequence: CASSVGVAASETQYF. CDR3 nucleotides: TGTGCCAGCAGCGTAGGCGTAGCGGCGAGTGAGACCCAGTACTTC.

This chain joins TRBV6-5 and TRBJ1-3, with 9 positions matching TRBD1. Trimming took 5 bases from V and 6 from J; bases not matched to a gene: 5. CDR1 and CDR2 from the germline V gene are MNHEY and SVGAGI. The CDR3 sequence is 14 residues long. CDR3 nucleotides: TGTGCCAGCAGTCTAACAGGGGGCACAAACACCATATATTTT. This encodes CASSLTGGTNTIYF.

This chain uses TRBV7-2 with TRBJ2-3, with TRBD2 as a possible D gene (5 bases). Germline V gene data show CDR1 as SGHTA and CDR2 as FQGNSA. The CDR3 has 15 residues. Trimming left V 5 bases short and J 2 bases short, with 14 bases between. CDR3 in DNA: TGTGCCAGCAGCGAAAGCGGAATTGACACAGATACGCAGTATTTT. Translated, it gives CASSESGIDTDTQYF.

The genes are TRBV5-4 and TRBJ2-3; no clear D. Germline V lookup: CDR1 SGHNT, CDR2 YYREEE (reference sequence). The CDR3 is made up of 9 amino acids. The V end was cut by 10 bases, the J end by 6 bases, with 6 bases between. Here the CDR3 reads CALGDTQYF. CDR3 nucleotide sequence: TGTGCCTTAGGGGATACGCAGTATTTT.

This clone was seen only a few times. Other DNA sequences of this sample code for an identical CDR3. The chain recombines TRBV27 with TRBJ1-5; D is unresolved. Trimming shortened V by 5 bases and J by 0 bases, and 5 bases separated the two germline ends. Germline V CDR1 and CDR2: MNHEY, SMNVEV (reference sequence). CDR3 length: 13 residues. The CDR3 here is CASSRYSNQPQHF. In DNA, the CDR3 is TGTGCCAGCAGTCGATATAGCAATCAGCCCCAGCATTTT.